These 29 T cell receptor beta chains were all obtained from the same sample, sequenced in a study of monozygotic twins with inflammatory bowel disease. TCRdb reprocessed the 5' RACE reads and reports one entry per CDR3 protein, with no DNA. This sample's clone table lists around 380,000 distinct CDR3 sequences. The sample comprised blood. These receptors all stem from a human donor with ulcerative colitis or Crohn's disease, or a healthy co-twin of an affected twin (not recorded which).

This rearrangement joins TRBV11-2 to TRBJ2-3. This CDR3 is built from 13 residues. Germline CDR1 is SGHAT and CDR2 is FQNNGV. CDR3 residues: CASSVRRIDTQYF.

The chain couples TRBV19 to TRBJ2-4; TCRdb's D gene call, TRBD1, goes unchecked for lack of DNA. CDR3 length: 18 residues. The germline V gene encodes CDR1 LNHDA and CDR2 SQIVND (reference sequence). The CDR3 spells CASSVSGTTYLAKNIQYF. The whole variable domain, remainder taken from reference TRBV19 and TRBJ2-4, is DGGITQSPKYLFRKEGQNVTLSCEQNLNHDAMYWYRQDPGQGLRLIYYSQIVNDFQKGDIAEGYSVSREKKESFPLTVTSAQKNPTAFYLCASSVSGTTYLAKNIQYFGAGTRLSVL.

V is TRBV28 and J is TRBJ2-3; lacking DNA, the TRBD2 call made by TCRdb goes unchecked. CDR1 and CDR2 (germline): MDHEN, SYDVKM. This CDR3 has 15 amino acids. CDR3 residues: CASPPSGRGSDTQYF.

The V and J genes are TRBV28 and TRBJ2-3. The CDR3 runs to 15 residues. Germline assignment: CDR1 MDHEN and CDR2 SYDVKM. This chain's CDR3 is CASRRLGSVPDTQYF.

The chain recombines TRBV20-1 with TRBJ2-2; TCRdb picks TRBD2, but there is no DNA to check that call. Per germline, CDR1 DFQATT and CDR2 SNEGSKA (reference sequence). This CDR3 contains 16 residues. The chain's CDR3 is CSAPRGEGMNTGELFF.

The chain combines TRBV18 with TRBJ2-7; TCRdb's D gene call, TRBD1, goes unchecked for lack of DNA. This CDR3 comprises 13 residues. Germline V gene sequence: CDR1 KGHSH, CDR2 LQKENI. The CDR3 sequence is CASSPSGDHEQYF.

The chain employs TRBV6-2 or TRBV6-3 and TRBJ2-7. Germline V CDR1 and CDR2: MNHEY, SVGEGT. The CDR3 consists of 15 residues. CDR3 sequence: CASSDQRYHSYEQYF.

The chain is built from TRBV18 and TRBJ2-5; TCRdb designates TRBD2, a call that cannot be tested without DNA. The germline gives CDR1 KGHSH, CDR2 LQKENI. This CDR3 spans 16 amino acids. The CDR3 spells CASSPPGLAGQETQYF. Combining the CDR3 with reference TRBV18 and TRBJ2-5 gives the whole variable domain NAGVMQNPRHLVRRRGQEARLRCSPMKGHSHVYWYRQLPEEGLKFMVYLQKENIIDESGMPKERFSAEFPKEGPSILRIQQVVRGDSAAYFCASSPPGLAGQETQYFGPGTRLLVL.

This chain joins TRBV14 and TRBJ1-1; TCRdb returns TRBD1, unconfirmable since there is no DNA. Germline CDR1 reads SGHDN; CDR2 reads FVKESK. CDR3 length: 18 residues. CDR3 loop: CASSQDLTGLRMNTEAFF.

The genes are TRBV28 and TRBJ2-7; TCRdb returns TRBD1, unconfirmable since there is no DNA. From germline, CDR1 is MDHEN and CDR2 SYDVKM. The CDR3 has 13 amino acids. The CDR3 spells CASIRTGGYEQYF. Drawing the rest from reference TRBV28 and TRBJ2-7, the complete variable domain is DVKVTQSSRYLVKRTGEKVFLECVQDMDHENMFWYRQDPGLGLRLIYFSYDVKMKEKGDIPEGYSVSREKKERFSLILESASTNQTSMYLCASIRTGGYEQYFGPGTRLTVT.

This sequence joins TRBV24-1 and TRBJ2-7; no DNA is available, so the TRBD1 call from TCRdb remains unchecked. The CDR3 has 15 residues. Germline V lookup: CDR1 KGHDR, CDR2 SFDVKD. The CDR3 spells CATSDPDRGAYEQYF.

The chain couples TRBV7-9 to TRBJ2-7; TCRdb names TRBD1, which stays unverified in the absence of DNA. Germline assignment: CDR1 SEHNR and CDR2 FQNEAQ (reference sequence). The CDR3 has 13 residues. The CDR3 reads CASSPQGRDEQYF.

The chain joins TRBV12-3 or TRBV12-4 to TRBJ1-4; the TCRdb D gene call, TRBD1, has no DNA to confirm it. CDR3 size: 15 residues. CDR3 residues: CASKPRQGGREKLFF.

V and J are TRBV5-1 and TRBJ2-5; TCRdb names TRBD1, which stays unverified in the absence of DNA. Looked up from germline, CDR1 is SGHRS and CDR2 is YFSETQ. The CDR3 length is 14 residues. This CDR3 is CASSIGTDQETQYF.

This chain joins TRBV20-1 and TRBJ2-1; TCRdb proposes TRBD2, but this gene call is untestable without DNA. The germline V gene has CDR1 DFQATT and CDR2 SNEGSKA (reference sequence). This CDR3 spans 17 amino acids. Here the CDR3 reads CSARDWLAENSYNEQFF.

This chain's CDR3 is CASSLMGVNTDTQYF. The chain has TRBV11-2 and TRBJ2-3; the D call from TCRdb, TRBD2, cannot be confirmed without DNA. Germline loops: CDR1 SGHAT, CDR2 FQNNGV. The length of the CDR3 is 15 residues.

The J gene is TRBJ2-7, the V gene TRBV11-2; with no DNA, the TCRdb D assignment of TRBD2 cannot be verified. The germline CDR1 and CDR2 sequences are SGHAT and FQNNGV. This CDR3 comprises 15 residues. The CDR3 protein is CASSLATSGAYEQYF. The full variable domain, its missing parts supplied by reference TRBV11-2 and TRBJ2-7, is EAGVAQSPRYKIIEKRQSVAFWCNPISGHATLYWYQQILGQGPKLLIQFQNNGVVDDSQLPKDRFSAERLKGVDSTLKIQPAKLEDSAVYLCASSLATSGAYEQYFGPGTRLTVT.

The rearrangement uses TRBV6-2 or TRBV6-3 and TRBJ2-1; TCRdb calls TRBD2, which cannot be checked without DNA. CDR1 is MNHEY and CDR2 is SVGEGT in the germline V gene. The CDR3 is 16 amino acids. CDR3 sequence reads: CASSSHILAGSREQFF.

The chain employs TRBV6-6 and TRBJ2-5; absent DNA, TCRdb's TRBD1 call cannot be checked. The length of the CDR3 is 13 residues. Germline CDR1 MNHNY, CDR2 SVGAGI (reference sequence). The CDR3 reads CASHRGAKETQYF.

The chain carries TRBV9 and TRBJ2-1; TCRdb selects TRBD2, and the lack of DNA leaves this call unchecked. From germline, CDR1 is SGDLS and CDR2 YYNGEE. This CDR3 region has 19 residues. The CDR3 loop is CASSVATGLRREKDNEQFF.

The chain carries TRBV5-6 and TRBJ2-1; TCRdb proposes TRBD1, but this gene call is untestable without DNA. Germline values: CDR1 SGHDT, CDR2 YYEEEE. The CDR3 runs to 12 residues. The CDR3 is CASSLTQGEQFF.

The rearrangement joins TRBV20-1 to TRBJ2-1; the D gene TCRdb calls, TRBD2, cannot be checked with no DNA. In germline, CDR1 is DFQATT, CDR2 SNEGSKA (reference sequence). CDR3 length equals 14 residues. Here the CDR3 reads CSAAGGSRNNEQFF.

This sequence joins TRBV7-3 and TRBJ1-6; TCRdb returns TRBD1, unconfirmable since there is no DNA. The germline V gene encodes CDR1 SGHTA and CDR2 FQGTGA. The CDR3 length is 15 residues. Here the CDR3 reads CASRPPSGGGSPLHF.

The chain couples TRBV6-2 or TRBV6-3 to TRBJ1-2; the TRBD1 assignment by TCRdb is unverifiable without DNA. Germline lookup yields CDR1 MNHEY and CDR2 SVGEGT. The CDR3 is 12 amino acids. CDR3 sequence: CASRTGGGGYTF.

The rearrangement joins TRBV25-1 to TRBJ2-5; TCRdb outputs TRBD1, but without DNA this stays unchecked. Germline values: CDR1 MGHDK, CDR2 SYGVNS. The CDR3 has 14 amino acids. The CDR3 sequence is CASSVSGGQETQYF.

The chain links TRBV25-1 to TRBJ2-1; the TCRdb call, TRBD2, lacks DNA for checking. CDR3 size: 16 residues. Germline CDR1 MGHDK, CDR2 SYGVNS. CDR3 sequence reads: CASSEWQGGTYNEQFF.

The V and J genes are TRBV12-3 or TRBV12-4 and TRBJ1-5. This CDR3 has 14 amino acids. The CDR3 loop reads CASSTRPSNQPQHF.

This chain uses TRBV12-3 or TRBV12-4 with TRBJ1-1; TCRdb outputs TRBD1, but without DNA this stays unchecked. CDR3 size: 15 residues. CDR3 sequence reads: CASSLKGAGDTEAFF.

V and J are TRBV28 and TRBJ2-7; the TCRdb call, TRBD1, lacks DNA for checking. Germline CDR1 is MDHEN and CDR2 is SYDVKM. CDR3 length: 18 residues. CDR3 protein: CASSPPKPGQGVSYEQYF.